The subject of this entry is one T cell receptor (beta chain). The data derive from a study of PD-L1 blockade in urothelial cancer. The germline V gene has CDR1 LNHNV and CDR2 YYDKDF (reference sequence). The CDR3 length is 15 residues. The V and J ends lost 2 bases and 6 bases respectively, with 17 bases between them. Sequenced by immunoSEQ multiplex PCR; TCRdb stores in-frame clones only, minus some. This sample yields 35,000 to 50,000 clones, of which roughly 86% are seen a single time; roughly 2.8% belongs to the top ten. This clonotype was sampled from a man aged 70-80 years with urothelial cancer. This chain links TRBV15 with TRBJ2-7, with D hard to call. The material was PBMCs, obtained around atezolizumab (anti-PD-L1) treatment. As DNA, the CDR3 is TGTGCCACCAGCAGAACTCCTAGGAAGGTCCTCGAGCAGTACTTC. It translates to CATSRTPRKVLEQYF.